This entry is about one T cell receptor (beta chain). Its target is unknown. The sample comes from a study of cytomegalovirus exposure and HLA in healthy donors. Whole-study findings and limits: The study recorded about 160 TCR beta chains that were cytomegalovirus-associated. Most TCR sequences were uncommon, yet certain public TCRs appeared in many donors.

Here immunoSEQ multiplex PCR was the method, and the copy in TCRdb shows in-frame clones only, minus some. Of 80,000 to 100,000 clones in the sample, roughly 84% were seen once. CDR1 SGHNT and CDR2 YENEEA come from the germline V gene. The CDR3 runs to 17 residues. V lost 8 bases and J lost 8; bases outside the gene matches: 18. The sequence was collected from a man between 18 and 35 years old in good health and CMV-seropositive. The chain carries TRBV11-3 and TRBJ1-3; 10 bases are a match to TRBD1. Sequencing was done on a sample of PBMCs. CDR3: CASGTGTGVIAADTIYF. The CDR3 DNA sequence: TGTGCCAGCGGCACCGGGACAGGGGTTATAGCGGCGGACACCATATATTTT.